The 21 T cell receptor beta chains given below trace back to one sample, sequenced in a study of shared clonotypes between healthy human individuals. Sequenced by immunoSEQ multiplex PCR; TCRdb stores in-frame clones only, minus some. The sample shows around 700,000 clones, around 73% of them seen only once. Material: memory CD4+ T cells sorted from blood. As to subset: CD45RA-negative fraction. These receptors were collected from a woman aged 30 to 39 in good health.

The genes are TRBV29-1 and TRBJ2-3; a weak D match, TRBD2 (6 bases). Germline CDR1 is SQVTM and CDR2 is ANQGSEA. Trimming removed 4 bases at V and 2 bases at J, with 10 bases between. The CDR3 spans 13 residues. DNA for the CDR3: TGCAGCGTTGTGGGGGGTTACACAGATACGCAGTATTTT. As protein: CSVVGGYTDTQYF.

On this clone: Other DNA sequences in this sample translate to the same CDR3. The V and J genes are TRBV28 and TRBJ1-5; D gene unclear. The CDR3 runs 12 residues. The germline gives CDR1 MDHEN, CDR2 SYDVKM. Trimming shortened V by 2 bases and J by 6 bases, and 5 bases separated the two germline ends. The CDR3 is CASSLNGQPQHF. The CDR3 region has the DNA TGTGCCAGCAGTTTAAACGGTCAGCCCCAGCATTTT.

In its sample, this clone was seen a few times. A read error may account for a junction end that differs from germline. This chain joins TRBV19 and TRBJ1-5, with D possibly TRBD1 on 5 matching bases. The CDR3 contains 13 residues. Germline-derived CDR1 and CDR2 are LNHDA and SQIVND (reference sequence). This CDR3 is CASSPNQGLSINF. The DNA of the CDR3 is TGTGCCAGTAGTCCAAACCAGGGACTTTCGATTAATTTT.

DNA for the CDR3: TGTGCCAGCAGCTCACAACTAGCGGGAGGTGATACGCAGTATTTT. Its translation is CASSSQLAGGDTQYF. The rearrangement uses TRBV11-3 and TRBJ2-3; 12 bases are a match to TRBD2. CDR1 is SGHNT, CDR2 YENEEA, per germline. J lost 6 bases, V lost 4 bases, and 5 bases had no gene match. The CDR3 extends over 15 amino acids.

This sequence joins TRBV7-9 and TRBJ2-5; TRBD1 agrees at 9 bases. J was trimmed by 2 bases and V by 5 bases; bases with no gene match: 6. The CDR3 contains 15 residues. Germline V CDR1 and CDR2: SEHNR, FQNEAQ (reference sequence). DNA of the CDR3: TGTGCCAGCAGCGGGGGACAGGGCGCGCAAGAGACCCAGTACTTC. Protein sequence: CASSGGQGAQETQYF.

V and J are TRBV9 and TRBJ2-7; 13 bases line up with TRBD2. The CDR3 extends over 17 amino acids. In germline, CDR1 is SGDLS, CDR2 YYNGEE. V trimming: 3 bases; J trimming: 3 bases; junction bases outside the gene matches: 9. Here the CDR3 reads CASSANSGTSGVYEQYF. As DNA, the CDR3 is TGTGCCAGCAGCGCTAATTCCGGGACTAGCGGGGTCTACGAGCAGTACTTC.

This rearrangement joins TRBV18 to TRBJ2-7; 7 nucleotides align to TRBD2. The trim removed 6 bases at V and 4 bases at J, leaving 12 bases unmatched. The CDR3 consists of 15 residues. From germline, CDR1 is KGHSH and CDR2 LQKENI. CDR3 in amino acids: CASSEGPPGGYEQYF. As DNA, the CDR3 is TGTGCCAGCTCGGAGGGGCCCCCCGGGGGGTACGAGCAGTACTTC.

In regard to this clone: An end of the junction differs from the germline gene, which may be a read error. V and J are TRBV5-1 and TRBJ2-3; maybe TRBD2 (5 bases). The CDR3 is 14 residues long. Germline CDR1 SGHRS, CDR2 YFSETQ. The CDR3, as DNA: TGCGCCAGCAGGTTGGACTGGAACACAGATACGCAGTATTTT. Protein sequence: CASRLDWNTDTQYF.

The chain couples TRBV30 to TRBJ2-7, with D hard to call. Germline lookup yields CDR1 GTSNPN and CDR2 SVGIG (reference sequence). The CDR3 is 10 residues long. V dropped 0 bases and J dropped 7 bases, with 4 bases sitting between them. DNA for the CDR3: TGTGCCTGGAGTGTAACGGAGCAGTACTTC. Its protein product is CAWSVTEQYF.

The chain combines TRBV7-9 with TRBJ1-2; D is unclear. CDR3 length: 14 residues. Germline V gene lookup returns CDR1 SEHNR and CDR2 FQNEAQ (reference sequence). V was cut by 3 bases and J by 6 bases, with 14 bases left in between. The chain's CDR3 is CASSFTVGNNGYTF. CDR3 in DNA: TGTGCCAGCAGCTTTACCGTGGGGAATAATGGCTACACCTTC.

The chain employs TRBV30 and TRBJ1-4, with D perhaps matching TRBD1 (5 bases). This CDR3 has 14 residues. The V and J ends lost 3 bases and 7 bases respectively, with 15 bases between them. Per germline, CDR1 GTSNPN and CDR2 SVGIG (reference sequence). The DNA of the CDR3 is TGTGCCTGGAGAGAGGGAGGGGCGGGTGAAAAACTGTTTTTT. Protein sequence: CAWREGGAGEKLFF. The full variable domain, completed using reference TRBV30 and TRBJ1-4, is SQTIHQWPATLVQPVGSPLSLECTVEGTSNPNLYWYRQAAGRGLQLLFYSVGIGQISSEVPQNLSASRPQDRQFILSSKKLLLSDSGFYLCAWREGGAGEKLFFGSGTQLSVL.

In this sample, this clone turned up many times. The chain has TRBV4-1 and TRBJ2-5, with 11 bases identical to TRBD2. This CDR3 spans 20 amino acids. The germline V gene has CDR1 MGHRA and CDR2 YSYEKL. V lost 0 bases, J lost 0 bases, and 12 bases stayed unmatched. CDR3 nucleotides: TGCGCCAGCAGCCAAGAAGGTCTGTCTAGCGGGAGGTCCTACCAAGAGACCCAGTACTTC. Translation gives CASSQEGLSSGRSYQETQYF.

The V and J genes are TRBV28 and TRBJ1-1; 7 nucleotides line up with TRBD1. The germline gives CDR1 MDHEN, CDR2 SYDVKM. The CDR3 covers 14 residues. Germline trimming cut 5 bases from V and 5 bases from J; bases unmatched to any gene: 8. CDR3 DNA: TGTGCCAGCAGTCTCGACAGGGTTGGGACTGAAGCTTTCTTT. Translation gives CASSLDRVGTEAFF.

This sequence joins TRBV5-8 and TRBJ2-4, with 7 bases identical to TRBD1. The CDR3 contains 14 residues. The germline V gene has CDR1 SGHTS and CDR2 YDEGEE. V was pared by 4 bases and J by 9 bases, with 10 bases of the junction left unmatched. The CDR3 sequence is CASSQDRASGIQYF. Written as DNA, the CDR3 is TGTGCCAGCAGCCAAGACAGGGCTTCGGGCATTCAGTACTTC.

This CDR3 is CASSYRGNLNTEAFF. The CDR3 DNA is TGTGCCAGCAGTTACAGGGGGAACCTGAACACTGAAGCTTTCTTT. The chain has TRBV27 and TRBJ1-1, with 8 positions matching TRBD1. Losses at the gene ends were 4 bases for V and 0 bases for J; bases not matched to a gene: 4. This CDR3 contains 15 residues. Looked up from germline, CDR1 is MNHEY and CDR2 is SMNVEV (reference sequence).

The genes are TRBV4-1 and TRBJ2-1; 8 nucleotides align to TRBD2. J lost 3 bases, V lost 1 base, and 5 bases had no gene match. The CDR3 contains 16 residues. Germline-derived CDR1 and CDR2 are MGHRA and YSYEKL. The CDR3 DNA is TGCGCCAGCAGCCAAGCATACGGGGGGGGCTACAATGAGCAGTTCTTC. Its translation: CASSQAYGGGYNEQFF.

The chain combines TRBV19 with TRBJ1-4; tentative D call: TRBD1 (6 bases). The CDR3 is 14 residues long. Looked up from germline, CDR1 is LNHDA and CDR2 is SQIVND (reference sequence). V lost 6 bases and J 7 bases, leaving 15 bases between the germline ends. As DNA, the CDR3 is TGTGCCAGTAGACACAGGGCCGGCGGTGAAAAACTGTTTTTT. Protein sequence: CASRHRAGGEKLFF.

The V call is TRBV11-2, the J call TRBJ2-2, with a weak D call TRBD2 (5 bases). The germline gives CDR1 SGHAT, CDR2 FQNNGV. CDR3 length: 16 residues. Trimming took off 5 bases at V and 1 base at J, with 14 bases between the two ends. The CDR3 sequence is CASSQERQQNTGELFF. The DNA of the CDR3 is TGTGCCAGCAGCCAAGAGCGGCAACAGAACACCGGGGAGCTGTTTTTT.

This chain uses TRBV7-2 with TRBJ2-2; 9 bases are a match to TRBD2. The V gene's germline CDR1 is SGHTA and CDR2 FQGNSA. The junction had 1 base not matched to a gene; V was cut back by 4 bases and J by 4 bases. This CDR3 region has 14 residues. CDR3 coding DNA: TGTGCCAGCAGCTCGACTAGCGGCACCGGGGAGCTGTTTTTT. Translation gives CASSSTSGTGELFF.

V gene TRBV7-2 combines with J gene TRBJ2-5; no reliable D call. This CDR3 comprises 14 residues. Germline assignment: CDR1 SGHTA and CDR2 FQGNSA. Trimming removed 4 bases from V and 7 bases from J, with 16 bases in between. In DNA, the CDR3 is TGTGCCAGCAGCTCCAGGACGGCCTCTGGGACCCAGTACTTC. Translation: CASSSRTASGTQYF.

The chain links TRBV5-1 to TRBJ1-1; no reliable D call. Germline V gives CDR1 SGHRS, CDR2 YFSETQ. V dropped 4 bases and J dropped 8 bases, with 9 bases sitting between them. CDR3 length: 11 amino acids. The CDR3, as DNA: TGCGCCAGCAGCACCCCGGGGGAAGCTTTCTTT. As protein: CASSTPGEAFF.